The 28 T cell receptor beta chains given below trace back to one sample, sequenced in a study of neurological immune-mediated disorders (dated by TCRdb to 2018 to 2020). Library method: 5' RACE. These reads were obtained on an Illumina HiSeq 2500. TCRdb's own reprocessing of the public reads used fastp at Q25 and MiXCR and kept productive beta chains. CDR3 protein sequences are deduplicated, and each keeps its most common genes and DNA. The table for this sample lists about 87,000 distinct CDR3 sequences; 3% to 4% of them were counted only once. The top ten clonotypes cover under 3.5% of the sample. Input material: PBMCs. The origin of the receptors is a woman aged 50 to 60 with multiple sclerosis.

This clonotype was counted many times. The chain links TRBV5-1 to TRBJ2-1; 7 nucleotides match TRBD1. Trimming took 4 bases from V and 4 from J; bases not matched to a gene: 5. The CDR3 has 14 residues. Looked up from germline, CDR1 is SGHRS and CDR2 is YFSETQ. CDR3 amino acids: CASSTGQVYNEQFF. CDR3 bases: TGCGCCAGCAGCACCGGACAGGTTTACAATGAGCAGTTCTTC.

This clonotype was observed at least ten times. The chain employs TRBV5-1 and TRBJ2-7; no clear D gene. The V gene lost 4 bases and the J gene lost 2 bases, with 13 bases spanning the gap. This CDR3 comprises 14 residues. Germline V gives CDR1 SGHRS, CDR2 YFSETQ. The CDR3 loop reads CASSDTGRTYEQYF. The CDR3 DNA is TGCGCCAGCAGCGACACCGGACGGACCTACGAGCAGTACTTC.

This clonotype was found many times. The V call is TRBV5-6, the J call TRBJ1-2; D uncertain. Trimming cost V 1 base and J 5 bases, with 12 bases left between them. Germline V CDR1 and CDR2: SGHDT, YYEEEE. The CDR3 is 14 amino acids. CDR3 residues: CASSLISPGYGYTF. CDR3 nucleotides: TGTGCCAGCAGCTTGATCTCCCCGGGGTATGGCTACACCTTC.

This clonotype was observed many times. This chain connects TRBV27 to TRBJ2-7; 8 positions agree with TRBD2. The CDR3 has 17 residues. After removal of 8 bases from V and 7 bases from J, the junction contained 22 bases not matched to a gene. Germline V CDR1 and CDR2: MNHEY, SMNVEV (reference sequence). The CDR3 DNA reads as TGTGCCAGCGCCTACTACATTACAGGGAGTCGGGGGGGGGAGCAGTACTTC. It codes for CASAYYITGSRGGEQYF.

In its sample, this clonotype was seen many times. The chain joins TRBV29-1 to TRBJ2-7; no clear D gene. CDR1 and CDR2 (germline): SQVTM, ANQGSEA. Trimming removed 8 bases at V and 1 base at J, with 15 bases between. This CDR3 has 13 amino acids. CDR3 in amino acids: CSWADGVSYEQYF. CDR3 in DNA: TGCAGCTGGGCGGACGGAGTGTCCTACGAGCAGTACTTC.

This clonotype has at least ten counts. The chain employs TRBV4-3 and TRBJ2-5; 15 bases match TRBD2. There are 22 residues in the CDR3. Looked up from germline, CDR1 is LGHNA and CDR2 is YSLEER. The trim removed 3 bases at V and 1 base at J, leaving 18 bases unmatched. The CDR3 loop is CASSQEPYMGLAGGSSQETQYF. CDR3 nucleotide sequence: TGCGCCAGCAGCCAGGAACCTTATATGGGACTAGCGGGGGGATCCTCCCAAGAGACCCAGTACTTC.

This clonotype has at least ten counts. The rearrangement links TRBV20-1 to TRBJ2-5; 10 bases agree with TRBD2. Germline CDR1 DFQATT, CDR2 SNEGSKA (reference sequence). The CDR3 covers 16 residues. V was clipped by 3 bases and J by 2 bases; unmatched bases: 9. This CDR3 is CSASRAGGPSQETQYF. The CDR3 DNA reads as TGCAGTGCTAGCCGAGCGGGGGGGCCAAGTCAAGAGACCCAGTACTTC.

This clonotype was observed many times. The chain links TRBV12-3 or TRBV12-4 to TRBJ2-3; TRBD2 matches 7 bases. V was pared by 5 bases and J by 0 bases, with 5 bases of the junction left unmatched. The CDR3 spans 15 residues. CDR3 DNA sequence: TGTGCCAGCAGTCCTAGCGGATCTAGCACAGATACGCAGTATTTT. This codes for CASSPSGSSTDTQYF.

This clonotype has a count of ten or more. The chain uses TRBV20-1 and TRBJ1-5; TRBD1 aligns across 7 bases. CDR3 size: 12 residues. Trimming took 5 bases from V and 4 from J; bases not matched to a gene: 2. Per germline, CDR1 DFQATT and CDR2 SNEGSKA (reference sequence). CDR3 in amino acids: CSAGTVNQPQHF. CDR3 in DNA: TGCAGTGCTGGGACAGTGAATCAGCCCCAGCATTTT.

This clonotype came up many times. V is TRBV20-1 and J is TRBJ2-5, with 10 bases identical to TRBD2. The V segment lost 0 bases and the J segment 1 base; nucleotides outside the gene matches: 11. Germline V gene data show CDR1 as DFQATT and CDR2 as SNEGSKA (reference sequence). This CDR3 is built from 18 residues. CDR3 coding DNA: TGCAGTGCTAGAGATACTCGGCTAGCGGGGGCCCTCCAAGAGACCCAGTACTTC. Residues: CSARDTRLAGALQETQYF.

This clonotype was observed many times. The V gene is TRBV20-1, the J gene TRBJ2-3; no definite D call. This CDR3 contains 14 residues. Looked up from germline, CDR1 is DFQATT and CDR2 is SNEGSKA (reference sequence). The germline V and J ends were trimmed by 1 base and 2 bases, with 10 bases remaining between them. This chain's CDR3 is CSARVLGNTDTQYF. DNA of the CDR3: TGCAGTGCTAGAGTTTTGGGGAACACAGATACGCAGTATTTT.

To note about this clonotype: A much larger clonotype is one base distant, so this may be a read error. The chain is built from TRBV5-1 and TRBJ2-7; no clear D gene. Germline values: CDR1 SGHRS, CDR2 YFSETQ. V shed 4 bases and J shed 2 bases, with 19 bases lying between them. This CDR3 comprises 16 residues. As DNA, the CDR3 is TGCGCCAGCAGCCCGCATCCCGGAAAGGTGACCTACGAGCAGTACTTC. Amino acid sequence: CASSPHPGKVTYEQYF. The entire variable domain, with the rest obtained from reference TRBV5-1 and TRBJ2-7, is as follows: KAGVTQTPRYLIKTRGQQVTLSCSPISGHRSVSWYQQTPGQGLQFLFEYFSETQRNKGNFPGRFSGRQFSNSRSEMNVSTLELGDSALYLCASSPHPGKVTYEQYFGPGTRLTVT.

This clonotype was recorded at least ten times. This rearrangement joins TRBV9 to TRBJ2-1, with D maybe TRBD2 (5 bases). Trimming pared 3 bases from V and 9 bases from J, leaving 13 bases between. The CDR3 covers 13 residues. Germline values: CDR1 SGDLS, CDR2 YYNGEE. The CDR3 loop reads CASSASPGGEQFF. As DNA, the CDR3 is TGTGCCAGCAGCGCGTCCCCAGGAGGTGAGCAGTTCTTC.

This clonotype showed up many times. The V and J genes are TRBV18 and TRBJ2-5, with D uncertain. Trimming removed 0 bases from V and 4 bases from J, with 12 bases in between. Germline CDR1 KGHSH, CDR2 LQKENI. This CDR3 spans 15 amino acids. This CDR3 reads CASSPPNYVGETQYF. The DNA for the CDR3 is TGTGCCAGCTCACCACCTAACTACGTTGGAGAGACCCAGTACTTC.

This clonotype has just a few counts. A much larger clone lies a single base off, so this may be a read error. This chain joins TRBV2 and TRBJ2-2; a weak D match, TRBD1 (6 bases). Germline CDR1 and CDR2: SNHLY and FYNNEI. The CDR3 totals 14 residues. The V end was cut by 8 bases, the J end by 3 bases, with 13 bases between. DNA of the CDR3: TGTGCCAGCCAAAGGGGGAACGACACCGGGGAGCTGTTTTTT. Its translation: CASQRGNDTGELFF.

This clonotype was observed many times. The chain combines TRBV19 with TRBJ1-2; D is ambiguous. Germline lookup yields CDR1 LNHDA and CDR2 SQIVND (reference sequence). V was trimmed by 5 bases and J by 8 bases, leaving 15 bases between them. This CDR3 comprises 13 residues. CDR3 nucleotide sequence: TGTGCCAGTAGTTTTGGACCGACGAACGGCTACACCTTC. It translates to CASSFGPTNGYTF.

This clonotype was picked up many times. The chain employs TRBV28 and TRBJ1-2; 9 bases align to TRBD1. V lost 5 bases, J lost 4 bases, and 8 bases stayed unmatched. Germline V gene sequence: CDR1 MDHEN, CDR2 SYDVKM. The CDR3 consists of 15 residues. CDR3 DNA: TGTGCCAGCAGTACCACCGGGACAGGGCCCTATGGCTACACCTTC. It specifies CASSTTGTGPYGYTF.

This clonotype was seen repeatedly, ten times or more. This chain connects TRBV20-1 to TRBJ1-5; D perhaps matches TRBD1 (5 bases). Trimming cost V 4 bases and J 0 bases, with 10 bases left between them. This CDR3 is 14 amino acids long. In germline, CDR1 is DFQATT, CDR2 SNEGSKA (reference sequence). The DNA for the CDR3 is TGCAGTGCTAAGACAGTACATAGCAATCAGCCCCAGCATTTT. This sequence encodes CSAKTVHSNQPQHF.

Of note for this clonotype: A much bigger clone sits one base away, suggesting this may be a read error. The V call is TRBV5-1, the J call TRBJ2-3; 12 bases are shared with TRBD2. CDR3 length: 15 residues. Per germline, CDR1 SGHRS and CDR2 YFSETQ. Losses at the gene ends were 0 bases for V and 11 bases for J; bases not matched to a gene: 7. In nucleotides, the CDR3 is TGCGCCAGCAGCTTGGTGTGGACTAGCGGGAAAAAGCAGTATTTT. It translates to CASSLVWTSGKKQYF.

This clonotype was picked up many times. The J gene is TRBJ1-4, the V gene TRBV20-1; D remains unclear. The germline V gene has CDR1 DFQATT and CDR2 SNEGSKA (reference sequence). The CDR3 consists of 16 residues. Trimming removed 1 base at V and 5 bases at J, with 17 bases between. DNA for the CDR3: TGCAGTGCTAGAGTGTTCGCGGCAGGAGTAAATGAAAAACTGTTTTTT. Protein sequence: CSARVFAAGVNEKLFF.

Points on this clonotype: It may be a read error: a sequence one base away is much more abundant. V usage is TRBV20-1 and J usage is TRBJ1-5; D gene ambiguous. CDR1 is DFQATT and CDR2 is SNEGSKA in the germline V gene (reference sequence). The CDR3 contains 13 residues. In DNA, the CDR3 is TGCAGTGCTAGGTGGGGTAACAGTCAGCCCCAGAATTTT. Translation: CSARWGNSQPQNF.

A word on this clonotype: One base away lies a much larger clone, so this may be a sequencing read error. The V and J genes are TRBV7-9 and TRBJ2-5, with D perhaps TRBD1 or TRBD2 (5 bases each). The germline V gene has CDR1 SEHNR and CDR2 FQNEAQ (reference sequence). The length of the CDR3 is 15 residues. The CDR3 protein is CASSFTGPYQENQYF. CDR3 in DNA: TGTGCCAGCAGCTTCACGGGACCTTACCAAGAGAACCAGTACTTC.

This clonotype was found many times. The V and J genes are TRBV20-1 and TRBJ2-7; unclear D gene. Trimming took 6 bases from V and 1 from J, leaving 19 bases between them. The CDR3 length is 15 residues. Germline V gives CDR1 DFQATT, CDR2 SNEGSKA (reference sequence). In DNA form, the CDR3 reads TGCAGTGCGCCCCGTCCGGCGAGGAGATCCTACGAGCAGTACTTC. This sequence encodes CSAPRPARRSYEQYF.

The sample holds many counts of this clonotype. V is TRBV5-1 and J is TRBJ1-6, with unresolved D. CDR1 and CDR2 from the germline V gene are SGHRS and YFSETQ. With 5 bases removed from V and 8 bases from J, the gap between germline ends came to 14 bases. The CDR3 spans 14 residues. The chain's CDR3 is CASRNPGSDSPLHF. The DNA of the CDR3 is TGCGCCAGCAGGAATCCGGGCTCGGATTCACCCCTCCACTTT.

This clonotype was counted at least ten times. The chain has TRBV5-8 and TRBJ1-3; unclear D gene. V lost 3 bases to trimming and J lost 4 bases, with 5 bases between them. This CDR3 has 12 amino acids. CDR1 is SGHTS and CDR2 is YDEGEE in the germline V gene. CDR3 sequence reads: CASSSRGNTIYF. For the CDR3, the DNA is TGTGCCAGCAGCTCCAGAGGAAACACCATATATTTT.

This clonotype occurred many times. The rearrangement uses TRBV12-3 or TRBV12-4 and TRBJ1-1; maybe TRBD1 (6 bases). Trimming stripped 6 bases from V and 4 bases from J, with 15 bases between. The CDR3 totals 14 residues. CDR3 DNA: TGTGCCAGCAGGATCACAGGGTCGAGCACTGAAGCTTTCTTT. Protein sequence: CASRITGSSTEAFF.

The sample holds many counts of this clonotype. V is TRBV20-1 and J is TRBJ2-3; 9 bases are shared with TRBD2. The CDR3 loop spans 16 amino acids. The V and J ends lost 5 bases and 6 bases, in that order; junction bases with no gene match: 15. Germline CDR1 is DFQATT and CDR2 is SNEGSKA (reference sequence). This CDR3 reads CSAAPLLRGGLDTQYF. DNA of the CDR3: TGCAGTGCTGCCCCTTTGTTGCGGGGGGGCCTGGATACGCAGTATTTT.

This clonotype showed up many times. The CDR3 DNA reads as TGTGCCAGCAGCCTATATCTGGATTCACCCCTCCACTTT. Amino acids: CASSLYLDSPLHF. The V and J genes are TRBV7-3 and TRBJ1-6; D gene uncertain. V was cut by 5 bases and J by 8 bases, with 10 bases left in between. The CDR3 contains 13 residues. Germline lookup yields CDR1 SGHTA and CDR2 FQGTGA.